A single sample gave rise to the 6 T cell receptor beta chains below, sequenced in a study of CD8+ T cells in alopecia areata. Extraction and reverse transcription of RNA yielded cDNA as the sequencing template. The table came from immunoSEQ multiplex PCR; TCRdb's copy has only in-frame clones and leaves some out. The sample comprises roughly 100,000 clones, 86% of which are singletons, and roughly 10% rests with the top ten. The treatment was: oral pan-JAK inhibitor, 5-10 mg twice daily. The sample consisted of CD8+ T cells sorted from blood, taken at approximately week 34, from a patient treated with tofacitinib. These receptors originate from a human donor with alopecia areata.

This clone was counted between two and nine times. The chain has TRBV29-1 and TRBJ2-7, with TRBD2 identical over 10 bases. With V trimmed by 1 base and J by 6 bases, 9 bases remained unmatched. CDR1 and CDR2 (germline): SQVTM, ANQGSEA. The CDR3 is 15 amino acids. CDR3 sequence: CSVEVAGGYFSEQYF. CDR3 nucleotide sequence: TGCAGCGTTGAAGTAGCGGGGGGCTACTTTAGCGAGCAGTACTTC.

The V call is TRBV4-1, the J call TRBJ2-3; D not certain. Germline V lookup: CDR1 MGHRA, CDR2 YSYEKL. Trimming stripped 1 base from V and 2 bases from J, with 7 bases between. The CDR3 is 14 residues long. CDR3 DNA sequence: TGCGCCAGCAGCCAAGCCCAGTACACAGATACGCAGTATTTT. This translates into CASSQAQYTDTQYF.

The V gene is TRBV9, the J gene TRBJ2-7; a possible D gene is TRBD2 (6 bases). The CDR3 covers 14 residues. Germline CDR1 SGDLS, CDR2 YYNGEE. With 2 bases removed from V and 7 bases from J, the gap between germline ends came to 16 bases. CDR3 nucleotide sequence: TGTGCCAGCAGCGTGCTCCCTTCGGCGGGGGAGCAGTACTTC. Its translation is CASSVLPSAGEQYF.

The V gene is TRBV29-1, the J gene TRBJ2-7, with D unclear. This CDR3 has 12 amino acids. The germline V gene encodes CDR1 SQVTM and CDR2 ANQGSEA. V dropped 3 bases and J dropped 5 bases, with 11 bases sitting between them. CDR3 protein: CSVEARPDEQYF. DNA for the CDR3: TGCAGCGTTGAGGCCAGGCCCGACGAGCAGTACTTC.

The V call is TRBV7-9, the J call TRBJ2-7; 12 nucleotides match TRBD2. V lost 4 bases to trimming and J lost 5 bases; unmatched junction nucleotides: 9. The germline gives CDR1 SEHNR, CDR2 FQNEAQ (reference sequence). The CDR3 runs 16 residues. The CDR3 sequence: CASSSTTSGRINEQYF. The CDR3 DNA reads TGTGCCAGCAGCTCGACTACTAGCGGGAGGATCAACGAGCAGTACTTC.

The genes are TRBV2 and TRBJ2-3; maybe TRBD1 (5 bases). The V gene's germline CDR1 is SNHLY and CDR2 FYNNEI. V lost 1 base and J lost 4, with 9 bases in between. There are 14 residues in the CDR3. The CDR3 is CASSEGGRADTQYF. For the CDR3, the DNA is TGTGCCAGCAGTGAAGGGGGCAGGGCAGATACGCAGTATTTT.